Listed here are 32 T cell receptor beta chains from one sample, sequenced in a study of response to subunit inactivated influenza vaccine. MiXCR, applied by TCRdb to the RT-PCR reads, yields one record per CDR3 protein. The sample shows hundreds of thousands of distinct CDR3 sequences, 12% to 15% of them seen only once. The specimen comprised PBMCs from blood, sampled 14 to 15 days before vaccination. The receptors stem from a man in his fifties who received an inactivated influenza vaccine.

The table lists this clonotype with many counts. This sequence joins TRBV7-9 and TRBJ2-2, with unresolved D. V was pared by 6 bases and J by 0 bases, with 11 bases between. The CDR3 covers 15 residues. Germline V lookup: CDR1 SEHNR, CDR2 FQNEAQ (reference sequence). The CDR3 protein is CASRARQANTGELFF. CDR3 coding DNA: TGTGCCAGCAGAGCCCGGCAGGCGAACACCGGGGAGCTGTTTTTT.

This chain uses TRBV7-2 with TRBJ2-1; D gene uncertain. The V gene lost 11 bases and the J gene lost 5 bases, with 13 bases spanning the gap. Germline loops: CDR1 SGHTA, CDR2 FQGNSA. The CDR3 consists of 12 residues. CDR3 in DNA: TGTGCCTCCGCGCTTTCCCACAATGAGCAGTTCTTC. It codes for CASALSHNEQFF.

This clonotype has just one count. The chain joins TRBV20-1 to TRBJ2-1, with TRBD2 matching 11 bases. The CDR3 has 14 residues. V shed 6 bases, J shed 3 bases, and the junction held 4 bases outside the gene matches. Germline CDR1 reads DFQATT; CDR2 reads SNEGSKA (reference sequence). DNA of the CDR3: TGCAGTGCAGGTAGCGGGGGGGACTACAATGAGCAGTTCTTC. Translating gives CSAGSGGDYNEQFF.

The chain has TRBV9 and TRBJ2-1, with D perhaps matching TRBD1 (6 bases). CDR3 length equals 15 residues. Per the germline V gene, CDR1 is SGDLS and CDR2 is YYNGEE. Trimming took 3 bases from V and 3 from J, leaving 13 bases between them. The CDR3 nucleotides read TGTGCCAGCAGCGAGGTAGGGGGATTCTACAATGAGCAGTTCTTC. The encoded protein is CASSEVGGFYNEQFF.

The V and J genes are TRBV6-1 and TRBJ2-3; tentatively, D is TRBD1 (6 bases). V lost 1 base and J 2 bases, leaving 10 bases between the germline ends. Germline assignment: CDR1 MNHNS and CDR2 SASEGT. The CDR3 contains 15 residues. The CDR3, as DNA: TGTGCCAGCAGTGAAGGGACAGTATACACAGATACGCAGTATTTT. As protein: CASSEGTVYTDTQYF.

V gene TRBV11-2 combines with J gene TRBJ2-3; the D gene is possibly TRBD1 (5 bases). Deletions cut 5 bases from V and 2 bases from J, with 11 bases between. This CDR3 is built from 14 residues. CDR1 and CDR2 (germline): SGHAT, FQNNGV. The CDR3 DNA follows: TGTGCCAGCAGCCCTCAGGGAATCACAGATACGCAGTATTTT. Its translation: CASSPQGITDTQYF.

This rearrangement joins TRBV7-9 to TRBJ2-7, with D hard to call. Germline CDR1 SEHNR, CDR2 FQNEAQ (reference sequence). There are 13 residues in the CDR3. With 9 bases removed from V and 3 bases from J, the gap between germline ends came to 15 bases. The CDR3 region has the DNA TGTGCCAGAAGCGACCTTCTGGTCTACGAGCAGTACTTC. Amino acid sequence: CARSDLLVYEQYF.

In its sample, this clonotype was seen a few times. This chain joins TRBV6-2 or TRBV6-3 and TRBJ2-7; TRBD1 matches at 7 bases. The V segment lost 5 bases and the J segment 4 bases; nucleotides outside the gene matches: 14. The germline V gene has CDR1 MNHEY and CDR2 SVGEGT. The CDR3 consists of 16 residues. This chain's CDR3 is CASSTGTALRGYEQYF. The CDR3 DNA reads TGTGCCAGCAGTACCGGGACAGCGCTTCGAGGGTACGAGCAGTACTTC.

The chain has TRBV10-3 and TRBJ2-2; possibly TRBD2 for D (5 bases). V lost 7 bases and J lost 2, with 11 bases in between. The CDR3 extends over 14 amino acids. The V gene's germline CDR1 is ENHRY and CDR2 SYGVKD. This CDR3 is CAIKEGLNTGELFF. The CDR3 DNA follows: TGTGCCATCAAAGAGGGTCTTAACACCGGGGAGCTGTTTTTT.

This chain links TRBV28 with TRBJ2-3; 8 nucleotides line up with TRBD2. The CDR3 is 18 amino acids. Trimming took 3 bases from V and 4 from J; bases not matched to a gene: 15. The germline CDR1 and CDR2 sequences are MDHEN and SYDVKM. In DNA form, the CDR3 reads TGTGCCAGCAGTTTCCTAGCGGGCGCGCTTCCCCGCCCAGATACGCAGTATTTT. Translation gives CASSFLAGALPRPDTQYF.

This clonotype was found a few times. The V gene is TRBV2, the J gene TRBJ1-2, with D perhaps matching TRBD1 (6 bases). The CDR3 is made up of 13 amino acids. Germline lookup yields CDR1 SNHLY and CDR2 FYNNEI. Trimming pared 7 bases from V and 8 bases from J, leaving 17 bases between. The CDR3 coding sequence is TGTGCCAGCAATACGGACAGACCCCACGGCTACACCTTC. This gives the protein CASNTDRPHGYTF.

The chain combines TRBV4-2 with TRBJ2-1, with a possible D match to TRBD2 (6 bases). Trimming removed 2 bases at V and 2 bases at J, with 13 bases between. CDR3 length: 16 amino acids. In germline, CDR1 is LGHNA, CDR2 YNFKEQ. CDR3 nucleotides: TGTGCCAGCAGCCAAATCGGGGGACGCCCCTACAATGAGCAGTTCTTC. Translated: CASSQIGGRPYNEQFF.

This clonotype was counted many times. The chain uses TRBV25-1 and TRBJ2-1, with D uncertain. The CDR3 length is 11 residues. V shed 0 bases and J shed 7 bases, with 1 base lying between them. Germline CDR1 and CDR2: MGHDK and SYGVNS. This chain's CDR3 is CASSEYNEQFF. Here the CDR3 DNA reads TGTGCCAGCAGTGAATATAATGAGCAGTTCTTC.

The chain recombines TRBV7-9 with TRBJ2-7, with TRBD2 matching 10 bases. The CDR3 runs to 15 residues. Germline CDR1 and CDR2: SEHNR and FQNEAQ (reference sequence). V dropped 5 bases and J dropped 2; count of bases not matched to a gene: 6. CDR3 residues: CASSPSSGGPYEQYF. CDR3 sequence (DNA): TGTGCCAGCAGCCCATCTAGCGGGGGACCCTACGAGCAGTACTTC.

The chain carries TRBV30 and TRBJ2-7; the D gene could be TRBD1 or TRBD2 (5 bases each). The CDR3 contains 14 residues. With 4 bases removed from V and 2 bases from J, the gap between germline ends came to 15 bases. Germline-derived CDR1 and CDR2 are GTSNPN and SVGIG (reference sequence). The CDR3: CAWKDGTKPYEQYF. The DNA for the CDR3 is TGTGCCTGGAAAGACGGGACCAAACCCTACGAGCAGTACTTC.

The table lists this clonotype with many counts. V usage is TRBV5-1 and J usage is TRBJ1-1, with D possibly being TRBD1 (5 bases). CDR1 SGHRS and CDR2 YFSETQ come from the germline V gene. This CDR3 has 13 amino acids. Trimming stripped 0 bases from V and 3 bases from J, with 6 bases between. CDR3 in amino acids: CASSLVGDTEAFF. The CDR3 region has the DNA TGCGCCAGCAGCTTGGTGGGGGACACTGAAGCTTTCTTT. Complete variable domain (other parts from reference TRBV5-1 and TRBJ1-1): KAGVTQTPRYLIKTRGQQVTLSCSPISGHRSVSWYQQTPGQGLQFLFEYFSETQRNKGNFPGRFSGRQFSNSRSEMNVSTLELGDSALYLCASSLVGDTEAFFGQGTRLTVV.

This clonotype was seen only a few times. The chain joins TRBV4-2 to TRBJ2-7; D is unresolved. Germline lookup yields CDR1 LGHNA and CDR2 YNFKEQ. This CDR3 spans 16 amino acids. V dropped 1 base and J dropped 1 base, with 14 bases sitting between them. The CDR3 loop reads CASSQVMNLGSYEQYF. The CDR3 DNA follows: TGTGCCAGCAGCCAAGTAATGAATCTAGGGTCCTACGAGCAGTACTTC.

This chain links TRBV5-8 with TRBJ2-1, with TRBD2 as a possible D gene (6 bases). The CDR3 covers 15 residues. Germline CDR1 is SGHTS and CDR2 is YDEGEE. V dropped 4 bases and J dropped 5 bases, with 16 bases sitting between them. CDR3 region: CASSGGVRGDNEQFF. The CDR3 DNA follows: TGTGCCAGCAGCGGAGGGGTGCGGGGTGACAATGAGCAGTTCTTC.

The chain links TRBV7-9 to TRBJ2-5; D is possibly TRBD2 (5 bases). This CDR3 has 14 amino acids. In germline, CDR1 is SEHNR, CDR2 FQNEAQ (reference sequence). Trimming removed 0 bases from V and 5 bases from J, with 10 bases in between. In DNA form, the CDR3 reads TGTGCCAGCAGCTTAGCGGCGGGCGCGGAGACCCAGTACTTC. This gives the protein CASSLAAGAETQYF. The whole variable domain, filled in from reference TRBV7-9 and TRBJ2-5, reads DTGVSQNPRHKITKRGQNVTFRCDPISEHNRLYWYRQTLGQGPEFLTYFQNEAQLEKSRLLSDRFSAERPKGSFSTLEIQRTEQGDSAMYLCASSLAAGAETQYFGPGTRLLVL.

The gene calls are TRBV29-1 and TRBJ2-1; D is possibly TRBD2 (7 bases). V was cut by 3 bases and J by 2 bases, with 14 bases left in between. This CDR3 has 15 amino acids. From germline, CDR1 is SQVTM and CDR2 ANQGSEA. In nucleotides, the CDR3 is TGCAGCGTTGATTCTGGGGGGGGCCCCTACAATGAGCAGTTCTTC. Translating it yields CSVDSGGGPYNEQFF.

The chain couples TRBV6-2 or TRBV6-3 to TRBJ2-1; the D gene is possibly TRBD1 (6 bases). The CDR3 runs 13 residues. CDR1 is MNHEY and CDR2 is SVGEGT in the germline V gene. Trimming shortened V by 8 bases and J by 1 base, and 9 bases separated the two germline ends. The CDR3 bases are TGTGCCAGCCGGGACAAGTCCTACAATGAGCAGTTCTTC. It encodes CASRDKSYNEQFF.

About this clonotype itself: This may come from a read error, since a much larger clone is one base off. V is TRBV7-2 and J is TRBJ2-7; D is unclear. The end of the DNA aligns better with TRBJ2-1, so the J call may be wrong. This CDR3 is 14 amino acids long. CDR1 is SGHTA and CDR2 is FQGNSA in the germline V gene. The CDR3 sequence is CASSLARTGYEQFF. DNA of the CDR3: TGTGCCAGCAGCTTAGCGAGAACGGGCTACGAGCAGTTCTTC.

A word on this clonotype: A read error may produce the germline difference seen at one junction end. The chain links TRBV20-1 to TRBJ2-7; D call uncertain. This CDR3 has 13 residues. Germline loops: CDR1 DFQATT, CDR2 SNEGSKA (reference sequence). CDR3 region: CNARDPLAYEQYF. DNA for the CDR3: TGCAATGCTAGAGATCCCCTAGCCTACGAGCAGTACTTC.

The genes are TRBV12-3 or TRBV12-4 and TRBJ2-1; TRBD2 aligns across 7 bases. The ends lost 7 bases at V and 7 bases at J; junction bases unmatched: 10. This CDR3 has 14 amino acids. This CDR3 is CASTLLEGGNEQFF. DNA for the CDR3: TGTGCCAGCACCCTCTTAGAGGGAGGGAATGAGCAGTTCTTC.

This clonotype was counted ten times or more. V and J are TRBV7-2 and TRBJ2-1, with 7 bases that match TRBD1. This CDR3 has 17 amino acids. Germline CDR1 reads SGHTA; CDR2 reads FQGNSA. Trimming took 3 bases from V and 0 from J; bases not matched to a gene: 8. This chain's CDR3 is CASSLYRQGSSYNEQFF. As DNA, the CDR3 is TGTGCCAGCAGCTTGTATCGACAGGGAAGCTCCTACAATGAGCAGTTCTTC.

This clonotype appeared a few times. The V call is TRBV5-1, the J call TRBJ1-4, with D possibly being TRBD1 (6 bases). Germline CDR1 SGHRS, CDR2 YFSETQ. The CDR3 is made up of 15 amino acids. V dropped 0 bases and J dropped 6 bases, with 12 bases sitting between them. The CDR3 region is CASSLGGRVDEKLFF. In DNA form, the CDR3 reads TGCGCCAGCAGCTTGGGGGGGCGAGTGGATGAAAAACTGTTTTTT.

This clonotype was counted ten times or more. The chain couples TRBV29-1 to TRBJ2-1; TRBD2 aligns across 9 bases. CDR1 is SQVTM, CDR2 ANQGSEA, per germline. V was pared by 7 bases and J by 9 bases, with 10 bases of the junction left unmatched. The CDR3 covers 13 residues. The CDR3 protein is CSETSGLGGEQFF. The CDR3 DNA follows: TGCAGCGAGACTAGCGGTTTAGGAGGTGAGCAGTTCTTC.

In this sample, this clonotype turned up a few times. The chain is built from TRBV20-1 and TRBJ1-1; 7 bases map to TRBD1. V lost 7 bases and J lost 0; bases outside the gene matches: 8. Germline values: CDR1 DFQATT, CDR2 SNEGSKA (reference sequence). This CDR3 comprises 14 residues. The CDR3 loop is CSVPDRKMNTEAFF. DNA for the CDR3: TGCAGTGTTCCGGACAGGAAGATGAACACTGAAGCTTTCTTT.

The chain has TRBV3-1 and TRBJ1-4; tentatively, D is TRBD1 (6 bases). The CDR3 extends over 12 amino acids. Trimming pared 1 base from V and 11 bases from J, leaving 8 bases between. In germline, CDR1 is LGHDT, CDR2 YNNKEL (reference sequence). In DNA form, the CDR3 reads TGTGCCAGCAGCCAAGGGGACAAGAAACTGTTTTTT. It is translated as CASSQGDKKLFF.

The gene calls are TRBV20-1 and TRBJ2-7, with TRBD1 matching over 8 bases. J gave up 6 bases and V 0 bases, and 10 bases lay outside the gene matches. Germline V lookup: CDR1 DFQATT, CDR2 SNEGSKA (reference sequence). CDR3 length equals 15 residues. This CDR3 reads CSARDPGQGMGEQYF. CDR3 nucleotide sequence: TGCAGTGCTAGAGATCCCGGACAGGGTATGGGCGAGCAGTACTTC.

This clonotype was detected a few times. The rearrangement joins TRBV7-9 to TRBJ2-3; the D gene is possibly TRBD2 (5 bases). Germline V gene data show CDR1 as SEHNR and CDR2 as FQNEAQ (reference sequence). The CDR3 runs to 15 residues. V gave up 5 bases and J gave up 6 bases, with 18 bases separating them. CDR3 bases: TGTGCCAGCAGCCAAAGGACTCTCGGTCGGGATACGCAGTATTTT. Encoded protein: CASSQRTLGRDTQYF.

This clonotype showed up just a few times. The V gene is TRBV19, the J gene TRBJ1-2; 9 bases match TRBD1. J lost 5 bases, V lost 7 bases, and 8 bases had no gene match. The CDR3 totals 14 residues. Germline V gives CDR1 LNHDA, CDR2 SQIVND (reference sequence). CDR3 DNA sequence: TGTGCCAGTACCTCACCGGGGACAGGGTATGGCTACACCTTC. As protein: CASTSPGTGYGYTF. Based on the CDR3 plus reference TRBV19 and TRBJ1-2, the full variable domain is DGGITQSPKYLFRKEGQNVTLSCEQNLNHDAMYWYRQDPGQGLRLIYYSQIVNDFQKGDIAEGYSVSREKKESFPLTVTSAQKNPTAFYLCASTSPGTGYGYTFGSGTRLTVV.